This T cell receptor (beta chain) was documented in a study of low-dose radiotherapy and immunotherapy resistance in tumors. Study information: Fractions of 0.5 Gy went to Cohort 1 every 2 weeks, totaling 6.5 Gy. Intravenous ipilimumab 1 mg/kg every six weeks was given with nivolumab 240 mg every two weeks. Patients took aspirin 300 mg by mouth once daily. This continued for four cycles, starting on cycle 1 day 1.

Stated time point: before trial treatment. Every donor's regimen consisted of nivolumab, ipilimumab, aspirin, low-dose cyclophosphamide and low-dose radiotherapy. In germline, CDR1 is SGHNT, CDR2 YYREEE (reference sequence). Trimming left V 7 bases short and J 2 bases short, with 10 bases between. This CDR3 is 13 amino acids long. The table lists this clonotype with many counts. Alpha and beta chains were covered, as first-strand cDNA relied on TRAV- and TRBV-specific primers. TCR amplification involved 15 to 25 PCR cycles with a constant-region primer and V-primer adapter. TCRdb re-analysed the reads in MiXCR, keeping a single row per CDR3 protein. The sample includes more than 85,000 distinct CDR3 sequences, roughly 9% of them seen just once.

The J gene is TRBJ1-3, the V gene TRBV5-4; unclear D gene. The sequences come from PBMCs, collected before treatment. The source of this sequence is a male donor with prostate cancer. The chain's CDR3 is CASGRETGNTIYF. CDR3 DNA: TGTGCCAGCGGGCGGGAGACTGGAAACACCATATATTTT.